The 29 T cell receptor beta chains in this list originate from one sample, sequenced in a study of technical replicates of blood from four donors. The protocol was immunoSEQ multiplex PCR, while the TCRdb copy is restricted to in-frame clones and leaves out a portion. The sample includes about 75,000 clones, approximately 97% of them seen just once. Input material: T cells isolated from PBMCs. The receptors were sampled from a human donor in good health.

The chain carries TRBV5-1 and TRBJ2-7; no clear D. Germline CDR1 and CDR2: SGHRS and YFSETQ. The CDR3 consists of 14 residues. The germline V and J ends were trimmed by 0 bases and 2 bases, with 9 bases remaining between them. CDR3 sequence: CASSLDRETYEQYF. For the CDR3, the DNA is TGCGCCAGCAGCTTGGACAGAGAGACCTACGAGCAGTACTTC.

The chain employs TRBV5-4 and TRBJ1-2; TRBD1 agrees at 10 bases. The CDR3 is made up of 16 amino acids. Germline trimming cut 4 bases from V and 2 bases from J; bases unmatched to any gene: 8. CDR1 and CDR2 (germline): SGHNT, YYREEE (reference sequence). DNA of the CDR3: TGTGCCAGCAGCCGGATGACAGGGGGCGCGAACTATGGCTACACCTTC. Its protein is CASSRMTGGANYGYTF.

The rearrangement links TRBV7-8 to TRBJ2-3, with a tentative D call TRBD1 (5 bases). Deletions cut 6 bases from V and 3 bases from J, with 16 bases between. Per germline, CDR1 SGHVS and CDR2 FQNEAQ. The CDR3 totals 15 residues. CDR3 sequence: CASRPRRGQTDTQYF. DNA for the CDR3: TGTGCCAGCAGACCTCGAAGGGGTCAAACAGATACGCAGTATTTT.

For the CDR3, the DNA is TGTGCCTGGAGTAACAGGGGGACCTCTAATGAAAAACTGTTTTTT. This encodes CAWSNRGTSNEKLFF. The J gene is TRBJ1-4, the V gene TRBV30, with 8 bases lining up with TRBD1. CDR1 and CDR2 (germline): GTSNPN, SVGIG (reference sequence). The junction had 5 bases not matched to a gene; V was cut back by 2 bases and J by 3 bases. The CDR3 is 15 amino acids. The whole variable domain, remainder taken from reference TRBV30 and TRBJ1-4, is SQTIHQWPATLVQPVGSPLSLECTVEGTSNPNLYWYRQAAGRGLQLLFYSVGIGQISSEVPQNLSASRPQDRQFILSSKKLLLSDSGFYLCAWSNRGTSNEKLFFGSGTQLSVL.

V and J are TRBV5-4 and TRBJ2-3; D may be TRBD2 (6 bases). Per germline, CDR1 SGHNT and CDR2 YYREEE (reference sequence). The CDR3 has 16 residues. Trimming pared 4 bases from V and 6 bases from J, leaving 21 bases between. This CDR3 reads CASSGGGPSVSDTQYF. In DNA, the CDR3 is TGTGCCAGCAGCGGTGGTGGGCCTAGCGTTTCCGATACGCAGTATTTT.

The chain uses TRBV19 and TRBJ2-3; TRBD2 matches at 15 bases. Trimming cost V 0 bases and J 6 bases; bases outside gene matches: 10. The CDR3 consists of 19 residues. Per germline, CDR1 LNHDA and CDR2 SQIVND (reference sequence). The CDR3 reads CASSIETGTSGGPLDTQYF. The CDR3 region has the DNA TGTGCCAGTAGTATAGAGACAGGGACTAGCGGGGGGCCCCTCGATACGCAGTATTTT.

This chain links TRBV5-1 with TRBJ2-7, with TRBD1 identical over 10 bases. Germline assignment: CDR1 SGHRS and CDR2 YFSETQ. This CDR3 has 17 residues. The trim removed 0 bases at V and 3 bases at J, leaving 9 bases unmatched. The CDR3 here is CASSLGGGTGEHYEQYF. Written as DNA, the CDR3 is TGCGCCAGCAGCTTGGGAGGGGGGACAGGGGAACACTACGAGCAGTACTTC. Based on the CDR3 plus reference TRBV5-1 and TRBJ2-7, the full variable domain is KAGVTQTPRYLIKTRGQQVTLSCSPISGHRSVSWYQQTPGQGLQFLFEYFSETQRNKGNFPGRFSGRQFSNSRSEMNVSTLELGDSALYLCASSLGGGTGEHYEQYFGPGTRLTVT.

This clone was seen only once. This chain links TRBV14 with TRBJ2-3, with D uncertain. CDR1 SGHDN and CDR2 FVKESK come from the germline V gene. This CDR3 comprises 13 residues. The V end was cut by 4 bases, the J end by 8 bases, with 13 bases between. The CDR3 here is CASSPLLAGTQYF. CDR3 coding DNA: TGTGCCAGCAGCCCCCTTTTAGCCGGTACGCAGTATTTT.

The CDR3 DNA follows: TGTGCCAGTAAGGCTACTAGCGGGAGACTCACCGGGGAGCTGTTTTTT. Translating gives CASKATSGRLTGELFF. The J gene is TRBJ2-2, the V gene TRBV19, with 11 bases that match TRBD2. CDR3 length: 16 amino acids. Germline loops: CDR1 LNHDA, CDR2 SQIVND (reference sequence). V lost 7 bases, J lost 4 bases, and 8 bases stayed unmatched.

V usage is TRBV5-6 and J usage is TRBJ2-2; 8 positions agree with TRBD2. J gave up 0 bases and V 2 bases, and 0 bases lay outside the gene matches. CDR1 and CDR2 (germline): SGHDT, YYEEEE. The CDR3 covers 15 residues. Written as DNA, the CDR3 is TGTGCCAGCAGCTTCGGGAGGGCGAACACCGGGGAGCTGTTTTTT. Translation: CASSFGRANTGELFF.

This rearrangement joins TRBV7-3 to TRBJ2-1; maybe TRBD2 (5 bases). Germline V lookup: CDR1 SGHTA, CDR2 FQGTGA. CDR3 size: 15 residues. V lost 5 bases, J lost 2 bases, and 13 bases lay in between. CDR3 loop: CASSGVKEAYNEQFF. The CDR3 DNA follows: TGTGCCAGCAGCGGAGTTAAGGAGGCCTACAATGAGCAGTTCTTC. The full variable domain, its missing parts supplied by reference TRBV7-3 and TRBJ2-1, is GAGVSQTPSNKVTEKGKYVELRCDPISGHTALYWYRQSLGQGPEFLIYFQGTGAADDSGLPNDRFFAVRPEGSVSTLKIQRTERGDSAVYLCASSGVKEAYNEQFFGPGTRLTVL.

This chain links TRBV5-4 with TRBJ1-1, with D tentatively TRBD1 (6 bases). Per germline, CDR1 SGHNT and CDR2 YYREEE (reference sequence). This CDR3 comprises 15 residues. The V end lost 4 bases, the J end lost 0 bases, and 13 bases lay between the germline ends. The chain's CDR3 is CASSPSNRVNTEAFF. Written as DNA, the CDR3 is TGTGCCAGCAGCCCCTCCAACAGGGTGAACACTGAAGCTTTCTTT.

The rearrangement links TRBV14 to TRBJ2-7, with TRBD2 as a possible D gene (6 bases). Per the germline V gene, CDR1 is SGHDN and CDR2 is FVKESK. Trimming cost V 4 bases and J 7 bases, with 11 bases left between them. The CDR3 sequence is 12 residues long. The CDR3 spells CASSRRVGEQYF. The CDR3 region has the DNA TGTGCCAGCAGCCGGAGGGTGGGGGAGCAGTACTTC.

The V call is TRBV11-2, the J call TRBJ2-7, with a weak D call TRBD2 (6 bases). V was trimmed by 5 bases and J by 3 bases, leaving 14 bases between them. The germline CDR1 and CDR2 sequences are SGHAT and FQNNGV. The CDR3 extends over 14 amino acids. The CDR3 DNA sequence: TGTGCCAGCAGCCAGGGACTGAGACGCTACGAGCAGTACTTC. Its translation is CASSQGLRRYEQYF.

CDR3 region: CASRSGQFNQPQHF. CDR3 bases: TGTGCCAGCAGGTCCGGACAGTTCAATCAGCCCCAGCATTTT. J is TRBJ1-5 and V is TRBV27; TRBD1 might be the D (6 bases). Trimming took 6 bases from V and 3 from J, leaving 12 bases between them. The CDR3 runs to 14 residues. Looked up from germline, CDR1 is MNHEY and CDR2 is SMNVEV (reference sequence).

The rearrangement uses TRBV27 and TRBJ1-4, with 9 positions matching TRBD1. Germline CDR1 is MNHEY and CDR2 is SMNVEV (reference sequence). After removal of 5 bases from V and 1 base from J, the junction contained 11 bases not matched to a gene. The CDR3 has 18 residues. CDR3 residues: CASSTTGGSVLTNEKLFF. CDR3 DNA: TGTGCCAGCAGTACAACAGGGGGCTCAGTGTTAACTAATGAAAAACTGTTTTTT.

The chain uses TRBV28 and TRBJ2-7; D call uncertain. V was trimmed by 3 bases and J by 5 bases, leaving 2 bases between them. The CDR3 is 10 amino acids. Germline loops: CDR1 MDHEN, CDR2 SYDVKM. In nucleotides, the CDR3 is TGTGCCAGCAGTTTTAACGAGCAGTACTTC. This codes for CASSFNEQYF.

The CDR3 bases are TGTGCCAGCAGCAGACGTCCGGGACAGGGTGCTTTTCAGCCCCAGCATTTT. Protein: CASSRRPGQGAFQPQHF. This sequence joins TRBV7-2 and TRBJ1-5, with TRBD1 matching 9 bases. Unmatched junction bases numbered 14, after V lost 5 bases and J lost 6 bases. The CDR3 is made up of 17 amino acids. Germline V CDR1 and CDR2: SGHTA, FQGNSA.

The chain combines TRBV16 with TRBJ2-1, with D possibly TRBD2 on 5 matching bases. CDR1 and CDR2 (germline): KGHSY, FQNENV. CDR3 length equals 15 residues. With 2 bases removed from V and 3 bases from J, the gap between germline ends came to 11 bases. CDR3: CASSQNGEGYNEQFF. CDR3 nucleotides: TGTGCCAGCAGCCAAAACGGAGAGGGCTACAATGAGCAGTTCTTC.

The chain links TRBV6-5 to TRBJ2-5, with 7 bases aligning to TRBD2. The CDR3 sequence is 15 residues long. Germline CDR1 MNHEY, CDR2 SVGAGI. The trim removed 5 bases at V and 1 base at J, leaving 7 bases unmatched. Written as DNA, the CDR3 is TGTGCCAGCAGTACCAGGACTAGGACCCAAGAGACCCAGTACTTC. It yields the protein CASSTRTRTQETQYF.

The chain has TRBV5-1 and TRBJ2-7; D is perhaps TRBD1 (6 bases). Trimming shortened V by 4 bases and J by 2 bases, and 19 bases separated the two germline ends. The CDR3 length is 16 residues. Germline V gene data show CDR1 as SGHRS and CDR2 as YFSETQ. The CDR3 region has the DNA TGCGCCAGCAGCGCCCCCGGCCTGGGGGCGGCCTACGAGCAGTACTTC. Protein: CASSAPGLGAAYEQYF.

The chain recombines TRBV4-1 with TRBJ1-1, with D maybe TRBD1 (6 bases). This CDR3 has 13 amino acids. V shed 0 bases and J shed 14 bases, with 16 bases lying between them. Germline loops: CDR1 MGHRA, CDR2 YSYEKL. The CDR3 is CASSQELFQGRFF. Here the CDR3 DNA reads TGCGCCAGCAGCCAAGAGTTGTTCCAGGGGCGATTCTTT.

The chain uses TRBV10-1 and TRBJ1-1, with a weak D call TRBD1 (5 bases). Germline CDR1 and CDR2: WNHNN and SYGVQD (reference sequence). The CDR3 has 15 amino acids. The V gene lost 2 bases and the J gene lost 3 bases, with 13 bases spanning the gap. The CDR3: CASSESNLGDTEAFF. For the CDR3, the DNA is TGCGCCAGCAGTGAGAGTAATTTAGGGGACACTGAAGCTTTCTTT.

A remark on this clone: A junction end diverges from the germline sequence, so it may reflect a read error. V usage is TRBV6-5 and J usage is TRBJ2-5, with 7 positions matching TRBD1. The germline V gene encodes CDR1 MNHEY and CDR2 SVGAGI. The CDR3 is made up of 13 amino acids. The CDR3 DNA follows: TGTGCCAGCAGTTACTCTTTGACAGGGACATTGAACTTC. Translation gives CASSYSLTGTLNF.

The chain carries TRBV6-1 and TRBJ2-7; TRBD1 agrees at 7 bases. The CDR3 contains 14 residues. The V and J ends lost 4 bases and 2 bases, in that order; junction bases with no gene match: 5. The germline V gene has CDR1 MNHNS and CDR2 SASEGT. The CDR3 loop is CASSVWQGAYEQYF. As DNA, the CDR3 is TGTGCCAGCAGTGTCTGGCAGGGGGCCTACGAGCAGTACTTC.

The V and J genes are TRBV5-4 and TRBJ1-2; TRBD1 might be the D (6 bases). The CDR3 contains 17 residues. Germline V gives CDR1 SGHNT, CDR2 YYREEE (reference sequence). V lost 6 bases and J 4 bases, leaving 25 bases between the germline ends. CDR3 sequence: CASKSMGKVRDTYGYTF. CDR3 DNA sequence: TGTGCCAGCAAGAGTATGGGCAAGGTTCGGGACACCTATGGCTACACCTTC.

The chain is built from TRBV5-4 and TRBJ2-2; TRBD2 matches at 11 bases. CDR1 and CDR2 from the germline V gene are SGHNT and YYREEE (reference sequence). V dropped 3 bases and J dropped 7; count of bases not matched to a gene: 8. The CDR3 consists of 16 residues. The chain's CDR3 is CASSSIAGGPSGELFF. CDR3 nucleotide sequence: TGTGCCAGCAGCTCTATAGCGGGGGGGCCTAGCGGGGAGCTGTTTTTT.

The J gene is TRBJ2-7, the V gene TRBV18; 11 nucleotides align to TRBD1. Germline CDR1 and CDR2: KGHSH and LQKENI. Germline trimming cut 6 bases from V and 4 bases from J; bases unmatched to any gene: 17. The CDR3 is made up of 18 amino acids. The chain's CDR3 is CASSPGTGGPWGIYEQYF. The CDR3 DNA is TGTGCCAGCTCCCCCGGGACAGGGGGTCCGTGGGGGATATACGAGCAGTACTTC.

The rearrangement links TRBV6-6 to TRBJ2-7, with 9 bases fitting TRBD1. CDR3 size: 16 residues. Germline-derived CDR1 and CDR2 are MNHNY and SVGAGI (reference sequence). The V and J ends lost 6 bases and 3 bases, in that order; junction bases with no gene match: 12. The CDR3 bases are TGTGCCAGCAGCCTTAACAGGGGGCTTATTCTCTACGAGCAGTACTTC. It yields the protein CASSLNRGLILYEQYF.